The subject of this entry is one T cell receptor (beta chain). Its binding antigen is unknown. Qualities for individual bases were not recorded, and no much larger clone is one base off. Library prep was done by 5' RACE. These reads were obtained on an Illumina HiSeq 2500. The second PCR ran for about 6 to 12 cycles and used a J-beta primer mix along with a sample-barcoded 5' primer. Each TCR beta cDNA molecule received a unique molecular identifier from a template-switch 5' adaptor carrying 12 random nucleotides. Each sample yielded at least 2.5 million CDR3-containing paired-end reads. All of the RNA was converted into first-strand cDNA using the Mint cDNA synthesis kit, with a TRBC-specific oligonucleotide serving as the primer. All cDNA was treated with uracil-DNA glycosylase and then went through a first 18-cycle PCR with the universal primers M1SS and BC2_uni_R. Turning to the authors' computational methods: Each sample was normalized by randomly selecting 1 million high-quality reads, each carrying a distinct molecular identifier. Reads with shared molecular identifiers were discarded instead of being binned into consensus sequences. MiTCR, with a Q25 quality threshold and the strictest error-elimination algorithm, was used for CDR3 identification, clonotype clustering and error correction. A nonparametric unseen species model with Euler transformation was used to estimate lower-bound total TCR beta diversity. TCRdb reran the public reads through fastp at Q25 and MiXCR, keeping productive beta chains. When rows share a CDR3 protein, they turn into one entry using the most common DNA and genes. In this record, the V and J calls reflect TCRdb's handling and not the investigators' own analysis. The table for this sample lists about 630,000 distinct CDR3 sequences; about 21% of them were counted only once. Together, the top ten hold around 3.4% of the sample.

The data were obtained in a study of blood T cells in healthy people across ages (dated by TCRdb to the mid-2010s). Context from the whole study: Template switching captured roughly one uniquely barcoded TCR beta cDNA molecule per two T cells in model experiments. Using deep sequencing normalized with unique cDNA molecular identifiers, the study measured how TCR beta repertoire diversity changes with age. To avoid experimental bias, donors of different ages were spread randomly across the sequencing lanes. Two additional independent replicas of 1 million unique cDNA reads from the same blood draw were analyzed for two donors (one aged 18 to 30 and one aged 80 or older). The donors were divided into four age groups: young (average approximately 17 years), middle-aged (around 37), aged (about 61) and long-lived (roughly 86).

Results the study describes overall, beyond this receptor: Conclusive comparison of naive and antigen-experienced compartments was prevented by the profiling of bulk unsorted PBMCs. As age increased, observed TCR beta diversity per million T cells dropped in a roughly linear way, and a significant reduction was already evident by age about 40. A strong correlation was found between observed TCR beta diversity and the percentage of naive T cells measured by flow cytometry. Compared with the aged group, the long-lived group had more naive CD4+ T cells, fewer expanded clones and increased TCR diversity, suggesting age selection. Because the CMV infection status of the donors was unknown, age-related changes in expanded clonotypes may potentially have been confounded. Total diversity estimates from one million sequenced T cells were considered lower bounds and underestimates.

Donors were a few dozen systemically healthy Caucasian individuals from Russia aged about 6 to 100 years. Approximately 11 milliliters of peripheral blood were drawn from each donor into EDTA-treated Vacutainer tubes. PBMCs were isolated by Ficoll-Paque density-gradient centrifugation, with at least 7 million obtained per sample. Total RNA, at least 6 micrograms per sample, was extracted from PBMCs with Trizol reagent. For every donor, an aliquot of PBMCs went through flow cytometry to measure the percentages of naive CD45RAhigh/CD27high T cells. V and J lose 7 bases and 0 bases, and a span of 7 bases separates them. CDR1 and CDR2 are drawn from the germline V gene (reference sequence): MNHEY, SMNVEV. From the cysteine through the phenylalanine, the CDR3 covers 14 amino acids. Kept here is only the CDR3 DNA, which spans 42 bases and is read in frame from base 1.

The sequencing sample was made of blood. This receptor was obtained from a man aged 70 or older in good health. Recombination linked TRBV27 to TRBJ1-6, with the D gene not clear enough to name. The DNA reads TGTGCCAGCAAAGAGAGCTCCTATAATTCACCCCTCCACTTT. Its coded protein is CASKESSYNSPLHF.